Listed below are T cell receptor beta chains from one sample, sequenced in a study of CD8 T cells in ankylosing spondylitis. TCRdb fed the 5' RACE reads into MiXCR, producing one record per CDR3 protein. The sample shows almost 250,000 distinct CDR3 sequences, roughly a third of them seen only once. Sequenced input: blood, either unsorted or a sorted T cell fraction (not recorded which). These receptors were collected from a male donor with ankylosing spondylitis or in good health (not recorded which). CDR3s include the opening cysteine and the closing phenylalanine or tryptophan. D genes are given only for firm matches.

NA	TRBV20-1	CSARLVENQPQHF
NA	TRBV25-1	CASRAGTLVHGELFF
TRBD2	TRBV12-3/TRBV12-4	CASSLAGVTSYEQYF
NA	TRBV12-3/TRBV12-4	CASSLYWQGDYGYTF
NA	TRBV29-1	CSAGRVGSEKLFF
TRBD1	TRBV4-1	CASSQDGSGGMTNEKLFF
TRBD1	TRBV7-9	CASSSPTGTGGREQYF
NA	TRBV7-9	CASSFNRDSYEQYF
NA	TRBV20-1	CSAIILRGGAGELFF
NA	TRBV29-1	CSAGTDEGYTF
NA	TRBV20-1	CSAGRENNEKLFF
NA	TRBV20-1	CSARWGAPAYEQYF
NA	TRBV3-1	CASSQVMDPTDTQYF
TRBD1	TRBV29-1	CSVRTGGYGYTF
TRBD2	TRBV20-1	CSARGTSGGHNEQFF
NA	TRBV29-1	CSVVAGSVEKLFF
NA	TRBV27	CASSRRASYEQYF
TRBD1	TRBV3-1	CASTLQGAGEQYF
NA	TRBV12-3/TRBV12-4	CASSWGRATDTQYF
NA	TRBV5-6	CASSLVVSSHQSF
NA	TRBV20-1	CSAYRDPYNEQFF
TRBD2	TRBV12-3/TRBV12-4	CASIMGLASDTQYF
NA	TRBV20-1	CSASWRVAEETQYF
TRBD1	TRBV11-1	CASSPWTGEDTEAFF
NA	TRBV20-1	CSATRGDQNYGYTF
NA	TRBV12-3/TRBV12-4	CASRRDTKEKLFF
NA	TRBV20-1	CSARDQAITGELFF
TRBD2	TRBV28	CASSGRDYSYEQYF
NA	TRBV19	CASSLGTKTYEQYF
TRBD2	TRBV20-1	CSASTSGRTDTQYF
NA	TRBV5-1	CASSLDWAPYNEQFF
NA	TRBV20-1	CSARDPPGDEQFF
NA	TRBV11-1	CASSLSPINIRDAGELFF
NA	TRBV5-1	CASSLEPGYAYEQYF
TRBD1	TRBV10-3	CAIRTGESPLHF
NA	TRBV7-8	CASSLGSSAANNEQFF
NA	TRBV12-3/TRBV12-4	CASSLGREGAMNTEAFF
TRBD2	TRBV12-3/TRBV12-4	CASIVILLAGAKSSYNEQFF
NA	TRBV3-1	CASSQAGRQQYF
NA	TRBV20-1	CSVRSRDSYYNEQFF
NA	TRBV4-1	CASSPNAGVLREQFF
NA	TRBV12-3/TRBV12-4	CASSLLGTHDNEQFF
NA	TRBV15	CATSSGMGGDDQPQHF
NA	TRBV4-2	CASSHPRAGGANVLTF
TRBD2	TRBV4-1	CASSQTSGGAGGETQYF
NA	TRBV2	CASSDRRGQYF
NA	TRBV29-1	CSTSRGGTEAFF
TRBD1	TRBV19	CASSTPGQGALRQYF
TRBD1	TRBV27	CASSSLLGDSFYEQYF
NA	TRBV4-2	CASSQDGVSEYEQYF
NA	TRBV24-1	CATSDARLGEQFF
TRBD2	TRBV5-6	CASSPLAGGNYEQYF
NA	TRBV10-3	CAISKTGLHEQFF